The clone carrying this T cell receptor beta chain was recorded a few times. Different DNA sequences within this sample yield the same CDR3. At survey level, the immunoSEQ assay was run in its v3.0 version. The table came from immunoSEQ multiplex PCR; TCRdb's copy has only in-frame clones and leaves some out. This table has 30,000 to 40,000 clones, more than 75% appearing once. The germline V gene has CDR1 MGHDK and CDR2 SYGVNS. The germline V and J ends were trimmed by 5 bases and 4 bases, with 6 bases remaining between them. The CDR3 spans 12 residues. The data derive from a study of long-term antiretroviral therapy in people with HIV.

This specimen was unsorted PBMCs, taken 1.9 years after starting antiretroviral therapy. This rearrangement joins TRBV25-1 to TRBJ1-5; D is unresolved. The clonotype originates from a man younger than 30 with HIV. The CDR3 loop reads CASSWGNQPQHF. CDR3 coding DNA: TGTGCCAGCAGTTGGGGTAATCAGCCCCAGCATTTT.